The 32 T cell receptor beta chains in this list originate from one sample, sequenced in a study of blood T cell repertoires in COVID-19. Using immunoSEQ multiplex PCR, the repertoire was profiled, and TCRdb retains in-frame clones only, with some absent. The sample includes 96,000 or so clones, roughly 89% of them seen just once. The specimen sequenced was peripheral blood. The receptors derive from a human donor with COVID-19, enrolled during active disease. The donor label of this sample is uncertain.

The chain links TRBV5-1 to TRBJ2-3, with 14 bases aligning to TRBD2. J gave up 4 bases and V 4 bases, and 8 bases lay outside the gene matches. Germline CDR1 reads SGHRS; CDR2 reads YFSETQ. The length of the CDR3 is 17 residues. CDR3 DNA sequence: TGCGCCAGCAGCCCTGGACTAGCGGGGGGTGGATCAGATACGCAGTATTTT. Translation gives CASSPGLAGGGSDTQYF.

CDR3 residues: CASSTRVSNPEETQYF. CDR3 nucleotides: TGTGCCAGCTCAACCCGGGTCTCGAACCCCGAAGAGACCCAGTACTTC. This chain links TRBV18 with TRBJ2-5; unclear D gene. This CDR3 has 16 residues. Germline V gene sequence: CDR1 KGHSH, CDR2 LQKENI. The germline V and J ends were trimmed by 5 bases and 3 bases, with 19 bases remaining between them.

The chain uses TRBV9 and TRBJ2-1, with D uncertain. Trimming cost V 0 bases and J 9 bases, with 13 bases left between them. The V gene's germline CDR1 is SGDLS and CDR2 YYNGEE. The CDR3 totals 14 residues. The CDR3 reads CASSVASRPGEQFF. The DNA for the CDR3 is TGTGCCAGCAGCGTAGCTTCCCGGCCGGGTGAGCAGTTCTTC. Full variable domain (remainder filled in from reference TRBV9 and TRBJ2-1): DSGVTQTPKHLITATGQRVTLRCSPRSGDLSVYWYQQSLDQGLQFLIQYYNGEERAKGNILERFSAQQFPDLHSELNLSSLELGDSALYFCASSVASRPGEQFFGPGTRLTVL.

V and J are TRBV30 and TRBJ2-2, with 7 bases that match TRBD2. The germline V gene has CDR1 GTSNPN and CDR2 SVGIG (reference sequence). Germline trimming cut 0 bases from V and 1 base from J; bases unmatched to any gene: 5. The CDR3 spans 16 residues. The CDR3, as DNA: TGTGCCTGGAGTGTCGTCCTAGCGGAGAACACCGGGGAGCTGTTTTTT. Residues: CAWSVVLAENTGELFF.

V gene TRBV5-4 combines with J gene TRBJ2-7, with TRBD2 matching over 10 bases. This CDR3 spans 15 amino acids. Germline V gene sequence: CDR1 SGHNT, CDR2 YYREEE (reference sequence). The junction had 6 bases not matched to a gene; V was cut back by 4 bases and J by 2 bases. CDR3 in amino acids: CASSPRTSGPYEQYF. CDR3 in DNA: TGTGCCAGCAGCCCGCGGACTAGCGGACCCTACGAGCAGTACTTC.

The V and J genes are TRBV30 and TRBJ1-3; D unresolved. CDR3 length equals 12 residues. The germline V gene encodes CDR1 GTSNPN and CDR2 SVGIG (reference sequence). V lost 0 bases and J lost 7, with 7 bases in between. The CDR3 DNA sequence: TGTGCCTGGAGTGTGGGCTTTAACACCATATATTTT. It translates to CAWSVGFNTIYF.

The V gene is TRBV4-1, the J gene TRBJ2-3; tentatively, D is TRBD2 (6 bases). This CDR3 is 18 amino acids long. The ends were cut back, 0 bases at V and 0 bases at J, with 16 bases in the middle. Looked up from germline, CDR1 is MGHRA and CDR2 is YSYEKL. CDR3 residues: CASSQEPGGVTSTDTQYF. CDR3 nucleotide sequence: TGCGCCAGCAGCCAAGAGCCCGGCGGGGTAACTAGCACAGATACGCAGTATTTT.

V and J are TRBV9 and TRBJ1-1; no firm D call. This CDR3 contains 14 residues. Germline V lookup: CDR1 SGDLS, CDR2 YYNGEE. V was cut by 0 bases and J by 3 bases, with 9 bases left in between. CDR3 DNA: TGTGCCAGCAGCGTAGAGGCGGCCCACACTGAAGCTTTCTTT. Translated, it gives CASSVEAAHTEAFF.

CDR3 sequence (DNA): TGTGCCAGCAGTTCCGGGACAGGGGGCGTCGGAGAGACCCAGTACTTC. As protein: CASSSGTGGVGETQYF. The chain couples TRBV2 to TRBJ2-5; 12 bases fit TRBD1. The CDR3 covers 16 residues. Germline V gene lookup returns CDR1 SNHLY and CDR2 FYNNEI. V shed 5 bases and J 4 bases; nucleotides not matched to a gene: 8.

This chain connects TRBV6-5 to TRBJ1-6, with a possible D match to TRBD1 (5 bases). CDR1 and CDR2 from the germline V gene are MNHEY and SVGAGI. The CDR3 totals 14 residues. The V and J ends lost 0 bases and 9 bases respectively, with 9 bases between them. The chain's CDR3 is CASSYSQGRSPLHF. The DNA for the CDR3 is TGTGCCAGCAGTTACTCGCAGGGTCGTTCACCCCTCCACTTT.

This sequence joins TRBV27 and TRBJ2-3; D is possibly TRBD1 (7 bases). This CDR3 region has 18 residues. From germline, CDR1 is MNHEY and CDR2 SMNVEV (reference sequence). Trimming removed 3 bases from V and 3 bases from J, with 22 bases in between. CDR3: CASSFHRGRGEATDTQYF. DNA of the CDR3: TGTGCCAGCAGTTTTCATAGGGGCAGGGGGGAAGCTACAGATACGCAGTATTTT.

This clone was recorded once. J is TRBJ2-1 and V is TRBV5-1; TRBD1 matches 9 bases. This CDR3 has 15 residues. Germline V CDR1 and CDR2: SGHRS, YFSETQ. V was pared by 9 bases and J by 4 bases, with 11 bases of the junction left unmatched. The CDR3 nucleotides are TGCGCCACCCAGATGGGGACAGGGAGGTACAATGAGCAGTTCTTC. It yields the protein CATQMGTGRYNEQFF. Complete variable domain (other parts from reference TRBV5-1 and TRBJ2-1): KAGVTQTPRYLIKTRGQQVTLSCSPISGHRSVSWYQQTPGQGLQFLFEYFSETQRNKGNFPGRFSGRQFSNSRSEMNVSTLELGDSALYLCATQMGTGRYNEQFFGPGTRLTVL.

The chain is built from TRBV6-5 and TRBJ2-7; possible D gene TRBD1, 6 bases. The V end was cut by 5 bases, the J end by 0 bases, with 14 bases between. The CDR3 has 15 residues. Germline V gene data show CDR1 as MNHEY and CDR2 as SVGAGI. As DNA, the CDR3 is TGTGCCAGCAGTCGACAGGCGCTAAGCTCCTACGAGCAGTACTTC. This gives the protein CASSRQALSSYEQYF.

The chain couples TRBV6-2 or TRBV6-3 to TRBJ2-7; 10 bases line up with TRBD2. V gave up 6 bases and J gave up 1 base; unmatched junction bases: 6. The CDR3 is 15 residues long. Germline V lookup: CDR1 MNHEY, CDR2 SVGEGT. The CDR3, as DNA: TGTGCCAGCAGCTCAGGACTAGCGGATTCCTACGAGCAGTACTTC. Its translation: CASSSGLADSYEQYF.

The count of this clone is one. The chain has TRBV5-1 and TRBJ1-1; D is possibly TRBD1 (5 bases). The CDR3 totals 15 residues. Trimming took 1 base from V and 6 from J, leaving 16 bases between them. Germline CDR1 is SGHRS and CDR2 is YFSETQ. As DNA, the CDR3 is TGCGCCAGCAGCTTGCCCGGCGGGGGGAGCGCTGAAGCTTTCTTT. This gives the protein CASSLPGGGSAEAFF.

This chain links TRBV2 with TRBJ2-2, with 10 bases identical to TRBD2. The junction had 11 bases not matched to a gene; V was cut back by 6 bases and J by 4 bases. Germline V gene lookup returns CDR1 SNHLY and CDR2 FYNNEI. The CDR3 totals 17 residues. This CDR3 is CASRDSGLALPTGELFF. Here the CDR3 DNA reads TGTGCCAGCAGAGACTCGGGACTAGCGTTGCCCACCGGGGAGCTGTTTTTT. The full variable domain, its missing parts supplied by reference TRBV2 and TRBJ2-2, is EPEVTQTPSHQVTQMGQEVILRCVPISNHLYFYWYRQILGQKVEFLVSFYNNEISEKSEIFDDQFSVERPDGSNFTLKIRSTKLEDSAMYFCASRDSGLALPTGELFFGEGSRLTVL.

The chain combines TRBV7-9 with TRBJ2-2, with 9 bases aligning to TRBD1. V trimming: 5 bases; J trimming: 3 bases; junction bases outside the gene matches: 4. There are 15 residues in the CDR3. Germline CDR1 reads SEHNR; CDR2 reads FQNEAQ (reference sequence). The CDR3 spells CASSTGGTDTGELFF. Written as DNA, the CDR3 is TGTGCCAGCAGCACAGGGGGCACTGACACCGGGGAGCTGTTTTTT. The variable domain in full, completed from reference TRBV7-9 and TRBJ2-2, reads DTGVSQNPRHKITKRGQNVTFRCDPISEHNRLYWYRQTLGQGPEFLTYFQNEAQLEKSRLLSDRFSAERPKGSFSTLEIQRTEQGDSAMYLCASSTGGTDTGELFFGEGSRLTVL.

V gene TRBV11-1 combines with J gene TRBJ1-1; possible D gene TRBD1, 6 bases. The CDR3 sequence is 15 residues long. Germline values: CDR1 SGHAT, CDR2 FQDESV (reference sequence). The V end was cut by 0 bases, the J end by 3 bases, with 11 bases between. The CDR3, as DNA: TGTGCCAGCAGCTTAGCGTCGGGGGGCTACACTGAAGCTTTCTTT. This encodes CASSLASGGYTEAFF.

Turning to this clone: At one end the junction does not follow the germline gene, possibly because of a read error. The gene calls are TRBV6-1 and TRBJ2-2; D is unresolved. CDR3 length equals 11 residues. Germline lookup yields CDR1 MNHNS and CDR2 SASEGT. CDR3 region: CASSEAGSPVF. CDR3 DNA: TGTGCCAGCAGTGAAGCGGGCAGTCCCGTTTTT.

The V gene is TRBV5-1, the J gene TRBJ1-1, with 7 bases aligning to TRBD1. J lost 6 bases, V lost 4 bases, and 6 bases had no gene match. Per germline, CDR1 SGHRS and CDR2 YFSETQ. This CDR3 has 13 amino acids. The CDR3, as DNA: TGCGCCAGCAGCGGGGGACAGTACCCTGAAGCTTTCTTT. Its translation: CASSGGQYPEAFF. Filled out from reference TRBV5-1 and TRBJ1-1, the complete variable domain reads KAGVTQTPRYLIKTRGQQVTLSCSPISGHRSVSWYQQTPGQGLQFLFEYFSETQRNKGNFPGRFSGRQFSNSRSEMNVSTLELGDSALYLCASSGGQYPEAFFGQGTRLTVV.

The gene calls are TRBV2 and TRBJ2-3, with 9 bases fitting TRBD2. CDR3 size: 15 residues. The junction had 8 bases not matched to a gene; V was cut back by 4 bases and J by 6 bases. Germline CDR1 is SNHLY and CDR2 is FYNNEI. Written as DNA, the CDR3 is TGTGCCAGCAGTGTGGTAATAGCGGGGGAGGATACGCAGTATTTT. Protein: CASSVVIAGEDTQYF.

The table lists this clone with a count of one. The chain uses TRBV6-6 and TRBJ2-7; the D gene is possibly TRBD2 (5 bases). V was cut by 1 base and J by 0 bases, with 13 bases left in between. Germline V gives CDR1 MNHNY, CDR2 SVGAGI (reference sequence). The CDR3 length is 16 residues. CDR3 DNA: TGTGCCAGCAGTTACTTCCAGACTATTAACTCCTACGAGCAGTACTTC. Its protein is CASSYFQTINSYEQYF.

The chain is built from TRBV5-4 and TRBJ2-1, with 9 bases identical to TRBD1. Germline V gene data show CDR1 as SGHNT and CDR2 as YYREEE (reference sequence). J gave up 8 bases and V 2 bases, and 2 bases lay outside the gene matches. This CDR3 spans 13 amino acids. The CDR3 sequence: CASSFTGGHEQFF. The CDR3 nucleotides read TGTGCCAGCAGCTTCACAGGGGGCCATGAGCAGTTCTTC.

The rearrangement uses TRBV14 and TRBJ2-5; 8 bases fit TRBD1. The length of the CDR3 is 15 residues. J lost 3 bases, V lost 2 bases, and 5 bases had no gene match. Germline V gene sequence: CDR1 SGHDN, CDR2 FVKESK. CDR3 sequence (DNA): TGTGCCAGCAGCCAAAGAGGGACAGGTGAAGAGACCCAGTACTTC. Protein: CASSQRGTGEETQYF.

This clone was counted only a few times. The V gene is TRBV7-9, the J gene TRBJ2-1; TRBD2 might be the D (6 bases). The CDR3 spans 10 residues. V was clipped by 5 bases and J by 10 bases, with 6 bases between them. Germline assignment: CDR1 SEHNR and CDR2 FQNEAQ (reference sequence). Written as DNA, the CDR3 is TGTGCCAGCAGCGGGGGGGAGCAGTTCTTC. Its translation is CASSGGEQFF.

The gene calls are TRBV6-1 and TRBJ1-3; tentative D call: TRBD1 (5 bases). The germline V gene has CDR1 MNHNS and CDR2 SASEGT. This CDR3 has 15 residues. The V end lost 1 base, the J end lost 1 base, and 8 bases lay between the germline ends. CDR3 sequence reads: CASSEEGASGNTIYF. The CDR3, as DNA: TGTGCCAGCAGTGAAGAAGGGGCTTCTGGAAACACCATATATTTT.

The chain links TRBV19 to TRBJ1-2; D is undetermined. The CDR3 has 12 residues. Germline values: CDR1 LNHDA, CDR2 SQIVND (reference sequence). The V end lost 5 bases, the J end lost 4 bases, and 8 bases lay between the germline ends. CDR3 amino acids: CASSRVGYGYTF. In nucleotides, the CDR3 is TGTGCCAGTAGTCGGGTGGGCTATGGCTACACCTTC.

The chain carries TRBV19 and TRBJ1-5; TRBD1 aligns across 7 bases. V lost 4 bases to trimming and J lost 6 bases; unmatched junction nucleotides: 12. CDR3 length: 16 residues. The germline V gene has CDR1 LNHDA and CDR2 SQIVND (reference sequence). The CDR3 here is CASSTIYDREGQPQHF. CDR3 DNA: TGTGCCAGTAGTACAATCTATGACAGGGAAGGTCAGCCCCAGCATTTT.

The J gene is TRBJ1-1, the V gene TRBV3-1 (or the pseudogene TRBV3-2); 8 bases are shared with TRBD1. The V gene end was trimmed by 7 bases and the J gene end by 0 bases; junction bases not matched to a gene: 7. Germline CDR1 is LGHDT and CDR2 is YNNKEL (reference sequence). CDR3 length: 15 residues. The CDR3 loop reads CASTSGTGVNTEAFF. CDR3 DNA sequence: TGTGCCAGCACCTCCGGGACAGGTGTGAACACTGAAGCTTTCTTT.

The chain uses TRBV2 and TRBJ1-5, with a possible D match to TRBD1 (5 bases). The germline gives CDR1 SNHLY, CDR2 FYNNEI. Trimming removed 7 bases from V and 8 bases from J, with 12 bases in between. The CDR3 contains 12 residues. CDR3 residues: CASKGFTEPQHF. CDR3 DNA: TGTGCCAGCAAGGGGTTTACAGAGCCCCAGCATTTT.

This sequence joins TRBV6-5 and TRBJ1-2, with 7 bases fitting TRBD1. The CDR3 spans 15 residues. The ends lost 0 bases at V and 5 bases at J; junction bases unmatched: 6. The germline V gene encodes CDR1 MNHEY and CDR2 SVGAGI. This CDR3 is CASSYSLTGEYGYTF. The CDR3 DNA reads as TGTGCCAGCAGTTACTCTTTAACAGGGGAATATGGCTACACCTTC.

The chain employs TRBV24-1 and TRBJ2-3, with D possibly TRBD2 on 6 matching bases. V was cut by 12 bases and J by 1 base, with 10 bases left in between. The CDR3 runs to 12 residues. Germline V lookup: CDR1 KGHDR, CDR2 SFDVKD. CDR3: CAAGTGTDTQYF. CDR3 bases: TGTGCCGCAGGGACTGGCACAGATACGCAGTATTTT.